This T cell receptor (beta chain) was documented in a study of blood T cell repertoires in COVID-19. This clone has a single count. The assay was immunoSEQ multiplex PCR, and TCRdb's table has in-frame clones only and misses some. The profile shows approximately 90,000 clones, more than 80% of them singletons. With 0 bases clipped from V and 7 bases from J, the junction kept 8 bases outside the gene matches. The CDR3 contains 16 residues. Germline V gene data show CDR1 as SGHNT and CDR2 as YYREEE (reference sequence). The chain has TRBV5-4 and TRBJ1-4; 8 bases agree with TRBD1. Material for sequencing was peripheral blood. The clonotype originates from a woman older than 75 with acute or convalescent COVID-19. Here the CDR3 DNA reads TGTGCCAGCAGCTTGGCCGATCGGACAGGGTCTGAAAAACTGTTTTTT. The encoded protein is CASSLADRTGSEKLFF.